This passage covers 23 T cell receptor beta chains from one sample sequenced in a study of blood T cell repertoires in COVID-19. Using immunoSEQ multiplex PCR, the repertoire was profiled, and TCRdb retains in-frame clones only, with some absent. The profile shows roughly 500,000 clones, approximately 85% of them singletons. Material: peripheral blood. The origin of the receptors is a human donor in a cohort sampled during active COVID-19.

This chain links TRBV12-5 with TRBJ2-1; 12 bases fit TRBD2. The CDR3 extends over 16 amino acids. The germline CDR1 and CDR2 sequences are LGHNT and FRNRAP. The trim removed 0 bases at V and 9 bases at J, leaving 6 bases unmatched. The CDR3 DNA reads as TGTGCTAGTGGTTTGGTACTGACTAGCGGGAGTAGTGAGCAGTTCTTC. Translation gives CASGLVLTSGSSEQFF.

The V and J genes are TRBV5-1 and TRBJ2-3; TRBD2 might be the D (6 bases). This CDR3 is 16 amino acids long. The ends were cut back, 4 bases at V and 4 bases at J, with 19 bases in the middle. CDR1 is SGHRS and CDR2 is YFSETQ in the germline V gene. The CDR3 DNA sequence: TGCGCCAGCAGCACGTCTCGGGAGAGGATCGCAGATACGCAGTATTTT. Protein product: CASSTSRERIADTQYF.

This clone has just one count. The chain couples TRBV9 to TRBJ2-1; D perhaps matches TRBD2 (5 bases). Per germline, CDR1 SGDLS and CDR2 YYNGEE. The CDR3 is made up of 15 amino acids. The germline V and J ends were trimmed by 5 bases and 8 bases, with 20 bases remaining between them. CDR3 sequence reads: CASRAGLGSSYEQFF. The CDR3, as DNA: TGTGCCAGCAGAGCCGGGTTAGGGAGTAGCTATGAGCAGTTCTTC.

This clone was observed a handful of times. The V and J genes are TRBV29-1 and TRBJ2-7; D gene uncertain. Germline loops: CDR1 SQVTM, CDR2 ANQGSEA. CDR3 length: 12 residues. With 4 bases removed from V and 1 base from J, the gap between germline ends came to 8 bases. This chain's CDR3 is CSVASSSYEQYF. CDR3 DNA sequence: TGCAGCGTTGCCTCTAGTTCCTACGAGCAGTACTTC.

J is TRBJ2-7 and V is TRBV18; tentatively, D is TRBD2 (5 bases). In germline, CDR1 is KGHSH, CDR2 LQKENI. This CDR3 comprises 12 residues. Deletions cut 8 bases from V and 4 bases from J, with 12 bases between. The CDR3 sequence: CASTRGNYEQYF. The CDR3 nucleotides are TGTGCCAGCACACGAGGGAATTACGAGCAGTACTTC. Variable domain in full (rest from reference TRBV18 and TRBJ2-7): NAGVMQNPRHLVRRRGQEARLRCSPMKGHSHVYWYRQLPEEGLKFMVYLQKENIIDESGMPKERFSAEFPKEGPSILRIQQVVRGDSAAYFCASTRGNYEQYFGPGTRLTVT.

J is TRBJ1-2 and V is TRBV28; D is ambiguous. Trimming shortened V by 6 bases and J by 5 bases, and 13 bases separated the two germline ends. The germline gives CDR1 MDHEN, CDR2 SYDVKM. The CDR3 totals 13 residues. Written as DNA, the CDR3 is TGTGCCAGCAGCAGATCTAGGAGTTATGGCTACACCTTC. Translation: CASSRSRSYGYTF.

This clone has just one count. The chain uses TRBV3-1 (or the pseudogene TRBV3-2) and TRBJ2-6, with D uncertain. The CDR3 runs to 13 residues. The V gene's germline CDR1 is LGHDT and CDR2 YNNKEL (reference sequence). The ends were cut back, 7 bases at V and 3 bases at J, with 7 bases in the middle. Written as DNA, the CDR3 is TGTGCCAGCACCTTCGTTGGGGCCAACGTCCTGACTTTC. It yields the protein CASTFVGANVLTF.

The chain uses TRBV5-1 and TRBJ2-7; 11 nucleotides align to TRBD2. The V and J ends lost 4 bases and 2 bases, in that order; junction bases with no gene match: 14. Germline V gives CDR1 SGHRS, CDR2 YFSETQ. The CDR3 runs 18 residues. The CDR3 protein is CASSLGLAGGPSTYEQYF. The CDR3 DNA follows: TGCGCCAGCAGCCTCGGTTTAGCGGGAGGGCCGAGTACCTACGAGCAGTACTTC. Combining the CDR3 with reference TRBV5-1 and TRBJ2-7 gives the whole variable domain KAGVTQTPRYLIKTRGQQVTLSCSPISGHRSVSWYQQTPGQGLQFLFEYFSETQRNKGNFPGRFSGRQFSNSRSEMNVSTLELGDSALYLCASSLGLAGGPSTYEQYFGPGTRLTVT.

The CDR3 region is CAISLGEAGNTIYF. The CDR3 bases are TGTGCCATCTCATTGGGGGAGGCTGGAAACACCATATATTTT. The chain combines TRBV10-3 with TRBJ1-3, with D possibly TRBD1 on 5 matching bases. Germline V CDR1 and CDR2: ENHRY, SYGVKD. The CDR3 is 14 residues long. Trimming stripped 8 bases from V and 2 bases from J, with 13 bases between.

The genes are TRBV7-3 and TRBJ1-5; D not certain. The V end was cut by 8 bases, the J end by 7 bases, with 15 bases between. This CDR3 comprises 13 residues. Germline V gene data show CDR1 as SGHTA and CDR2 as FQGTGA. CDR3 bases: TGTGCCAGCTCCCGGGGAAGTTTACAGCCCCAGCATTTT. This translates into CASSRGSLQPQHF.

This clone was seen a handful of times. The rearrangement links TRBV9 to TRBJ2-7; D perhaps matches TRBD2 (6 bases). V was pared by 3 bases and J by 2 bases, with 15 bases between. This CDR3 has 15 residues. Germline loops: CDR1 SGDLS, CDR2 YYNGEE. The CDR3 spells CASSAGLEGAYEQYF. CDR3 coding DNA: TGTGCCAGCAGCGCCGGGCTGGAGGGTGCCTACGAGCAGTACTTC.

The J gene is TRBJ2-7, the V gene TRBV6-2 or TRBV6-3; 10 nucleotides agree with TRBD2. Trimming cost V 5 bases and J 1 base; bases outside gene matches: 8. Germline V gene data show CDR1 as MNHEY and CDR2 as SVGEGT. The length of the CDR3 is 16 residues. The CDR3 DNA follows: TGTGCCAGCAGTGCCAAGCGGACTAGCGGATCCTACGAGCAGTACTTC. It encodes CASSAKRTSGSYEQYF.

The gene calls are TRBV12-3 or TRBV12-4 and TRBJ2-5; D not resolved. This CDR3 spans 11 amino acids. Trimming stripped 5 bases from V and 3 bases from J, with 4 bases between. For the CDR3, the DNA is TGTGCCAGCAGTCAGGAAGAGACCCAGTACTTC. This sequence encodes CASSQEETQYF.

The chain combines TRBV10-3 with TRBJ2-3; TRBD2 agrees at 7 bases. CDR3 length: 14 amino acids. J was trimmed by 2 bases and V by 6 bases; bases with no gene match: 5. Per germline, CDR1 ENHRY and CDR2 SYGVKD. Written as DNA, the CDR3 is TGTGCCATCAGGCGGGAGACTAACACAGATACGCAGTATTTT. This codes for CAIRRETNTDTQYF.

The V gene is TRBV9, the J gene TRBJ1-3; D is unclear. V gave up 4 bases and J gave up 0 bases, with 8 bases separating them. Germline CDR1 is SGDLS and CDR2 is YYNGEE. The CDR3 covers 14 residues. Here the CDR3 reads CASSLQSSGNTIYF. For the CDR3, the DNA is TGTGCCAGCAGCCTACAGAGCTCTGGAAACACCATATATTTT. The complete variable domain, with remaining parts taken from reference TRBV9 and TRBJ1-3, reads DSGVTQTPKHLITATGQRVTLRCSPRSGDLSVYWYQQSLDQGLQFLIQYYNGEERAKGNILERFSAQQFPDLHSELNLSSLELGDSALYFCASSLQSSGNTIYFGEGSWLTVV.

V gene TRBV27 combines with J gene TRBJ2-1, with D possibly being TRBD2 (6 bases). The V end lost 4 bases, the J end lost 1 base, and 14 bases lay between the germline ends. The germline gives CDR1 MNHEY, CDR2 SMNVEV (reference sequence). CDR3 size: 16 residues. In DNA form, the CDR3 reads TGTGCCAGCAGTTCGCCCGGGAGAGGGTCCTACAATGAGCAGTTCTTC. The encoded protein is CASSSPGRGSYNEQFF.

The chain joins TRBV20-1 to TRBJ2-7; D is ambiguous. The CDR3 sequence is 11 residues long. V gave up 2 bases and J gave up 6 bases, with 8 bases separating them. Germline V gives CDR1 DFQATT, CDR2 SNEGSKA (reference sequence). Written as DNA, the CDR3 is TGCAGTGCTAGACCAGGAATCGAGCAGTACTTC. It codes for CSARPGIEQYF.

This clone has a single count. The rearrangement links TRBV7-8 to TRBJ1-3, with D hard to call. Germline V gene sequence: CDR1 SGHVS, CDR2 FQNEAQ. CDR3 length: 15 residues. V gave up 2 bases and J gave up 0 bases, with 8 bases separating them. The CDR3 DNA sequence: TGTGCCAGCAGCTTAATCCTTGTCTCTGGAAACACCATATATTTT. This encodes CASSLILVSGNTIYF.

This clone came up a few times. V usage is TRBV5-1 and J usage is TRBJ2-1, with 14 bases fitting TRBD2. This CDR3 has 18 residues. CDR1 and CDR2 (germline): SGHRS, YFSETQ. Unmatched junction bases numbered 8, after V lost 4 bases and J lost 2 bases. Here the CDR3 reads CASSPGLAGAGTYNEQFF. CDR3 DNA sequence: TGCGCCAGCAGCCCGGGACTAGCGGGAGCAGGGACCTACAATGAGCAGTTCTTC.

This clone was seen once. The chain carries TRBV28 and TRBJ1-2; D gene uncertain. Trimming took 10 bases from V and 7 from J, leaving 22 bases between them. This CDR3 comprises 14 residues. Germline assignment: CDR1 MDHEN and CDR2 SYDVKM. The CDR3 coding sequence is TGTGCCATTGGCCCGGGGTGGCAAGGTGGTGGCTACACCTTC. Translation gives CAIGPGWQGGGYTF.

This chain connects TRBV4-3 to TRBJ1-2, with D hard to call. CDR1 is LGHNA, CDR2 YSLEER, per germline. V lost 4 bases and J lost 2, with 11 bases in between. The CDR3 covers 14 residues. CDR3 bases: TGCGCCAGCAGCCCCCTAACTGAGAACTATGGCTACACCTTC. It translates to CASSPLTENYGYTF.

V and J are TRBV5-8 and TRBJ1-5; D is possibly TRBD1 (6 bases). CDR3 length: 13 amino acids. Trimming stripped 2 bases from V and 9 bases from J, with 12 bases between. Germline lookup yields CDR1 SGHTS and CDR2 YDEGEE. CDR3 sequence (DNA): TGTGCCAGCAGCTTTGGGGACACGCGGCCCCAGCATTTT. It specifies CASSFGDTRPQHF.

This chain joins TRBV6-5 and TRBJ1-1; perhaps TRBD1 as D (5 bases). Germline CDR1 is MNHEY and CDR2 is SVGAGI. V dropped 8 bases and J dropped 4 bases, with 17 bases sitting between them. This CDR3 spans 14 amino acids. The CDR3 region is CASYLRGGSTEAFF. The CDR3, as DNA: TGTGCCAGCTATCTTCGGGGGGGTAGCACTGAAGCTTTCTTT.